One and the same sample provided the 5 T cell receptor beta chains below, sequenced in a study of OX40 agonist ivuxolimab in advanced cancers. This table comes from immunoSEQ multiplex PCR, and its TCRdb copy is limited to in-frame clones, with some not included. This repertoire shows approximately 18,000 clones, roughly 78% found once; its top ten account for under 30%. Sequences were derived from CD4+ or CD8+ T cells sorted from blood, sampled in a trial of the OX40 agonist ivuxolimab. These receptors were obtained from an adult with an advanced solid tumor such as melanoma, head and neck, liver or kidney cancer.

This chain connects TRBV11-1 to TRBJ2-2; weak D call: TRBD2 (5 bases). Looked up from germline, CDR1 is SGHAT and CDR2 is FQDESV (reference sequence). V was clipped by 7 bases and J by 7 bases, with 10 bases between them. The CDR3 runs to 12 residues. The DNA for the CDR3 is TGTGCCAGCACTGGACTCAGCGGGGAGCTGTTTTTT. This encodes CASTGLSGELFF.

Relative to its sample, this clone is medium-sized. V usage is TRBV6-1 and J usage is TRBJ2-7; a weak D match, TRBD1 (5 bases). V gave up 3 bases and J gave up 5 bases, with 20 bases separating them. The CDR3 is 16 amino acids. Germline lookup yields CDR1 MNHNS and CDR2 SASEGT. CDR3 region: CASSDLAGPPSDEQYF. The CDR3 DNA follows: TGTGCCAGCAGTGATCTGGCAGGGCCGCCTAGTGACGAGCAGTACTTC.

The V call is TRBV19, the J call TRBJ2-7; D not certain. V was pared by 3 bases and J by 2 bases, with 14 bases between. This CDR3 is built from 15 residues. Germline V gene lookup returns CDR1 LNHDA and CDR2 SQIVND (reference sequence). The CDR3 sequence is CASSMGRFNPYEQYF. The CDR3 DNA reads as TGTGCCAGTAGTATGGGCAGGTTCAACCCCTACGAGCAGTACTTC.

This clone is a singleton in its sample. The rearrangement links TRBV7-9 to TRBJ2-3; 7 nucleotides match TRBD1. V lost 2 bases to trimming and J lost 4 bases; unmatched junction nucleotides: 6. The germline gives CDR1 SEHNR, CDR2 FQNEAQ (reference sequence). This CDR3 has 15 amino acids. CDR3 sequence: CASSLNTGEADTQYF. CDR3 bases: TGTGCCAGCAGCTTAAATACAGGGGAAGCAGATACGCAGTATTTT.

The chain uses TRBV28 and TRBJ2-1; 9 bases are shared with TRBD2. The CDR3 covers 18 residues. The V gene end was trimmed by 1 base and the J gene end by 8 bases; junction bases not matched to a gene: 15. CDR1 is MDHEN, CDR2 SYDVKM, per germline. CDR3 sequence (DNA): TGTGCCAGCAGTTTATTCGAGTTCCTAGCGGGAAAAAAAGATGAGCAGTTCTTC. This encodes CASSLFEFLAGKKDEQFF. Together with reference TRBV28 and TRBJ2-1, the CDR3 gives the full variable domain: DVKVTQSSRYLVKRTGEKVFLECVQDMDHENMFWYRQDPGLGLRLIYFSYDVKMKEKGDIPEGYSVSREKKERFSLILESASTNQTSMYLCASSLFEFLAGKKDEQFFGPGTRLTVL.